Given below is one TCR beta chain in context. The antigen remains unidentified. The data derive from a study of T cell repertoires in urothelial bladder cancer. Overall study: The approximately twelve resected lesions were three cT0, three cTa, three cT1 and three cT2 or greater. Findings and caveats of the study: A single clone reached about 2% in benign versus up to roughly 15% in carcinoma. Carcinoma specimens had median 2% tumor infiltrating lymphocytes, benign about 11%.

This CDR3 spans 16 amino acids. V lost 5 bases and J lost 3; bases outside the gene matches: 13. Germline lookup yields CDR1 SGHNT and CDR2 YENEEA. Only in-frame clones appear in the TCRdb table, and some are missing; sequencing was by immunoSEQ multiplex PCR. The sample includes fewer than 14,000 clones, about 63% of them seen just once. This TCR derives from a human donor with a benign inflammatory bladder lesion. The chain uses TRBV11-3 and TRBJ2-7; TRBD1 agrees at 7 bases. The material sequenced was tumor-infiltrating cells from bladder cancer. This CDR3 reads CASSTGTARNFYEQYF. CDR3 nucleotide sequence: TGTGCCAGCAGCACCGGGACAGCTAGGAATTTCTACGAGCAGTACTTC. The full variable domain, its missing parts supplied by reference TRBV11-3 and TRBJ2-7, is EAGVVQSPRYKIIEKKQPVAFWCNPISGHNTLYWYLQNLGQGPELLIRYENEEAVDDSQLPKDRFSAERLKGVDSTLKIQPAELGDSAVYLCASSTGTARNFYEQYFGPGTRLTVT.